These 5 T cell receptor beta chains share one sample of origin, sequenced in a study of blood T cell repertoires in COVID-19. Clones were read by immunoSEQ multiplex PCR, and TCRdb kept only the in-frame ones, dropping some. The sample carries about 180,000 clones, 60% to 80% recorded once. Sequenced sample: peripheral blood. The receptors were sampled from a woman aged 65 to 85 with acute or convalescent COVID-19.

This chain links TRBV10-3 with TRBJ1-2, with D perhaps matching TRBD1 (6 bases). Trimming took 10 bases from V and 5 from J, leaving 17 bases between them. Germline CDR1 is ENHRY and CDR2 is SYGVKD. There are 13 residues in the CDR3. The chain's CDR3 is CATRTDLAYGYTF. CDR3 bases: TGTGCCACCCGGACAGACCTGGCTTATGGCTACACCTTC.

The V and J genes are TRBV19 and TRBJ2-3; D is possibly TRBD1 (6 bases). Germline V gene lookup returns CDR1 LNHDA and CDR2 SQIVND (reference sequence). CDR3 length: 14 residues. Trimming left V 3 bases short and J 2 bases short, with 9 bases between. DNA of the CDR3: TGTGCCAGTAGTATCGGACAGACCACAGATACGCAGTATTTT. This sequence encodes CASSIGQTTDTQYF.

This chain joins TRBV6-2 or TRBV6-3 and TRBJ1-1; D possibly corresponds to TRBD1 (5 bases). V gave up 6 bases and J gave up 0 bases, with 14 bases separating them. This CDR3 is built from 15 residues. CDR1 is MNHEY, CDR2 SVGEGT, per germline. The CDR3 DNA is TGTGCCAGCAGCTTAATCAGGGCGGTGAACACTGAAGCTTTCTTT. Its translation: CASSLIRAVNTEAFF.

This chain uses TRBV12-3 or TRBV12-4 with TRBJ2-7, with D unclear. This CDR3 region has 13 residues. Between the trimmed V and J ends, which lost 3 bases and 5 bases, there was a span of 11 bases. The CDR3 spells CASSFSKINEQYF. CDR3 DNA: TGTGCCAGCAGTTTTTCTAAAATCAACGAGCAGTACTTC.

The rearrangement joins TRBV10-3 to TRBJ2-4; D is possibly TRBD2 (6 bases). There are 14 residues in the CDR3. Germline V gene data show CDR1 as ENHRY and CDR2 as SYGVKD. Between the trimmed V and J ends, which lost 2 bases and 8 bases, there was a span of 13 bases. CDR3 in DNA: TGTGCCATCAGTGAGGGGGGGAGGAGGGACATTCAGTACTTC. It encodes CAISEGGRRDIQYF.